These T cell receptor beta chains were read from a single sample in a study of CD8 T cells in ankylosing spondylitis. TCRdb recomputed calls from the 5' RACE reads with MiXCR, one row per CDR3 protein. The sample contains 470,000 or so distinct CDR3 sequences, 20% to 30% of which appear only once. Sequenced sample: blood, either unsorted or a sorted T cell fraction (not recorded which). Receptor source: a male donor with ankylosing spondylitis. The CDR3 runs from the conserved cysteine through the conserved F or W. The order of the fields is V gene, D gene, clone size, J gene, CDR3 protein, CDR3 DNA. The D gene is left open where the match is weak. Some rows have no size entry. The others give once, few or many, or a class for an expanded clone.

>TRBV6-2/TRBV6-3|.|few|TRBJ2-7
CASSYPLDEQYF
TGTGCCAGCAGTTACCCTTTGGACGAGCAGTACTTC
>TRBV12-3/TRBV12-4|TRBD2|few|TRBJ2-2
CASSTTSGINTGELFF
TGTGCCAGCAGCACCACTAGCGGGATAAACACCGGGGAGCTGTTTTTT
>TRBV20-1|TRBD1|.|TRBJ2-3
CSVRGQVSTDTQYF
TGCAGTGTTCGGGGACAGGTCAGCACAGATACGCAGTATTTT
>TRBV12-3/TRBV12-4|.|many|TRBJ1-1
CASSLVGLSEAFF
TGTGCCAGCAGTTTAGTAGGGCTATCTGAAGCTTTCTTT
>TRBV12-3/TRBV12-4|.|few|TRBJ1-5
CASGFRDYSNQPQHF
TGTGCCAGCGGGTTTCGGGACTATAGCAATCAGCCCCAGCATTTT
>TRBV4-2|.|few|TRBJ1-4
CASSQFTGKDNEKLFF
TGTGCCAGCAGCCAATTTACAGGGAAGGATAATGAAAAACTGTTTTTT
>TRBV11-2|.|.|TRBJ1-1
CASSLLDYTEAFF
TGTGCCAGCAGCTTGCTAGACTACACTGAAGCTTTCTTT
>TRBV7-2|.|.|TRBJ2-1
CASSLEADSYNEQFF
TGTGCCAGCAGCCTGGAGGCGGACTCCTACAATGAGCAGTTCTTC
>TRBV19|.|.|TRBJ1-5
CASSINSSPGPQHF
TGTGCCAGTAGTATAAATTCCAGTCCGGGGCCCCAGCATTTT
>TRBV18|TRBD1|.|TRBJ2-1
CASSPATGGFNEQFF
TGTGCCAGCTCACCAGCGACAGGGGGTTTCAATGAGCAGTTCTTC
>TRBV7-9|TRBD2|.|TRBJ2-4
CVSGAKNIQYF
TGTGTTAGCGGGGCCAAAAACATTCAGTACTTC
>TRBV24-1|.|.|TRBJ2-3
CATSGGDLTDTQYF
TGTGCCACCAGTGGGGGGGACCTCACAGATACGCAGTATTTT
>TRBV5-1|TRBD2|.|TRBJ2-1
CASSFGTTVNEQFF
TGCGCCAGCAGCTTTGGGACTACCGTTAATGAGCAGTTCTTC
>TRBV2|TRBD2|few|TRBJ2-1
CASSPEAGLAGGQQFF
TGTGCCAGCAGTCCTGAAGCGGGACTAGCGGGAGGCCAGCAGTTCTTC
>TRBV4-2|TRBD2|.|TRBJ2-1
CASSHGAGDYNEQFF
TGTGCCAGCAGCCATGGAGCGGGAGACTACAATGAGCAGTTCTTC
>TRBV4-1|.|.|TRBJ2-5
CASSQVARPEETQYF
TGCGCCAGCAGCCAAGTGGCCAGGCCCGAGGAGACCCAGTACTTC
>TRBV7-9|TRBD2|.|TRBJ2-5
CASSNSGAGETQYF
TGTGCCAGCAGTAATAGCGGGGCAGGGGAGACCCAGTACTTC
>TRBV28|TRBD1|.|TRBJ1-1
CASFAGQGRDTEAFF
TGTGCCAGCTTCGCAGGACAGGGGCGGGACACTGAAGCTTTCTTT
>TRBV5-1|TRBD1|.|TRBJ2-3
CASSLAGGPRTDTQYF
TGCGCCAGCAGCTTGGCAGGGGGTCCCCGCACAGATACGCAGTATTTT
>TRBV12-3/TRBV12-4|TRBD2|.|TRBJ2-1
CASSSLAGSQRDEQFF
TGTGCCAGCAGTAGCCTAGCGGGGTCCCAACGCGATGAGCAGTTCTTC
>TRBV7-6|.|.|TRBJ2-2
CASSLESGSNTGELFF
TGTGCCAGCAGCTTAGAATCCGGGTCGAACACCGGGGAGCTGTTTTTT
>TRBV5-5|.|.|TRBJ1-1
CASSPTGMTEAFF
TGTGCCAGCAGCCCAACAGGGATGACTGAAGCTTTCTTT
>TRBV20-1|TRBD1|.|TRBJ1-2
CSARDSGTAYGYTF
TGCAGTGCTAGAGATTCCGGGACAGCCTATGGCTACACCTTC
>TRBV7-2|.|few|TRBJ2-1
CASSFTSLYNEQFF
TGTGCCAGCAGCTTTACTAGTCTTTACAATGAGCAGTTCTTC
>TRBV11-2|.|.|TRBJ1-6
CASSPPQSPLHF
TGTGCCAGCAGCCCCCCCCAATCACCCCTCCACTTT
>TRBV7-2|.|few|TRBJ1-4
CASTEPLPGEKLFF
TGTGCCAGCACCGAACCGCTTCCGGGAGAAAAACTGTTTTTT
>TRBV24-1|TRBD2|.|TRBJ2-2
CATRSGSGTGELFF
TGTGCCACCAGGAGCGGGAGCGGTACCGGGGAGCTGTTTTTT
>TRBV12-3/TRBV12-4|.|few|TRBJ1-5
CASSSPGADPRGQPQHF
TGTGCCAGCAGTTCCCCAGGGGCGGACCCCAGGGGTCAGCCCCAGCATTTT
>TRBV5-1|.|.|TRBJ2-2
CASSLAGNAGELFF
TGCGCCAGCAGCTTGGCCGGGAACGCCGGGGAGCTGTTTTTT
>TRBV29-1|TRBD1|.|TRBJ1-2
CSVEANRGNYGYTF
TGCAGCGTTGAAGCCAACAGGGGCAACTATGGCTACACCTTC
>TRBV5-1|TRBD2|.|TRBJ2-3
CASSLGASGITDTQYF
TGCGCCAGCAGCTTGGGGGCTAGCGGAATTACAGATACGCAGTATTTT
>TRBV9|TRBD2|.|TRBJ2-3
CASSVTGTSGGTDTQYF
TGTGCCAGCAGCGTCACCGGTACTAGCGGGGGTACAGATACGCAGTATTTT
>TRBV24-1|TRBD2|.|TRBJ2-1
CATSGGLAKSYNEQFF
TGTGCCACCAGTGGCGGACTAGCCAAATCGTACAATGAGCAGTTCTTC
>TRBV7-9|.|few|TRBJ2-5
CASSFFPQETQYF
TGTGCCAGCAGCTTCTTTCCGCAAGAGACCCAGTACTTC
>TRBV12-3/TRBV12-4|.|.|TRBJ1-1
CASSRGGTPTEAFF
TGTGCCAGCAGTAGAGGCGGGACACCCACTGAAGCTTTCTTT
>TRBV7-8|.|few|TRBJ2-5
CASSIDPYQETQYF
TGTGCCAGCAGCATAGACCCCTACCAAGAGACCCAGTACTTC
>TRBV9|.|few|TRBJ2-4
CASSYGAAKNIQYF
TGTGCCAGCAGTTACGGCGCGGCCAAAAACATTCAGTACTTC
>TRBV12-5|.|few|TRBJ2-2
CASGPVKGGTMNTGELFF
TGTGCTAGTGGTCCTGTGAAAGGCGGGACCATGAACACCGGGGAGCTGTTTTTT
>TRBV5-1|TRBD1|.|TRBJ2-3
CASSLGIQGATDTQYF
TGCGCCAGCAGCTTGGGAATTCAGGGGGCAACAGATACGCAGTATTTT
>TRBV3-1|.|.|TRBJ2-1
CASTRKGGRRDNEQFF
TGTGCCAGCACCCGAAAAGGAGGGAGGCGGGACAATGAGCAGTTCTTC
>TRBV4-2|.|once|TRBJ2-3
CASSHEVGTDTQYF
TGTGCCAGCAGCCATGAAGTTGGCACAGATACGCAGTATTTT
>TRBV12-3/TRBV12-4|TRBD1|few|TRBJ2-1
CASSFGQGVHEQFF
TGTGCCAGCAGTTTTGGACAGGGAGTCCATGAGCAGTTCTTC
>TRBV2|.|many|TRBJ2-2
CASQGTGELFF
TGTGCCAGCCAAGGCACCGGGGAGCTGTTTTTT
>TRBV3-1|.|few|TRBJ2-3
CASSSRTPPRTDTQYF
TGTGCCAGCAGCTCAAGGACCCCCCCGAGGACAGATACGCAGTATTTT
>TRBV29-1|.|.|TRBJ2-6
CSVFSSGANVLTF
TGCAGCGTTTTTAGCTCTGGGGCCAACGTCCTGACTTTC
>TRBV9|.|.|TRBJ2-1
CASSVGNPSYNEQFF
TGTGCCAGCAGCGTAGGGAATCCCTCCTACAATGAGCAGTTCTTC
>TRBV12-3/TRBV12-4|TRBD1|many|TRBJ1-1
CASSQDRVGTEAFF
TGTGCCAGCAGTCAAGACAGGGTTGGCACTGAAGCTTTCTTT
>TRBV2|.|.|TRBJ1-4
CASSIRAPLGVFF
TGTGCCAGCAGTATCCGGGCCCCATTGGGGGTGTTTTTT
>TRBV12-3/TRBV12-4|TRBD2|many|TRBJ2-1
CASRPPGLARNTVFF
TGTGCCAGCAGGCCACCGGGACTAGCGAGAAATACCGTGTTCTTC